This T cell receptor beta chain was profiled in a study of CD8+ T cells in alopecia areata (dated by TCRdb to 2016 to 2019). Concerning the study at large: The treated patients, all with moderate-to-severe alopecia areata, were enrolled in an open-label pilot trial of oral tofacitinib given at 5 to 10 mg twice daily. Tofacitinib was administered for 6 to 18 months, and 6 months of follow-up off drug were then conducted to assess delayed response and recurrence. In treated patients, disease severity was measured using the SALT score, which gives the percentage of scalp surface area affected. The study used high-throughput TCRbeta sequencing to examine T cell clonal expansion in alopecia areata, in both the C3H/HeJ mouse model and human patients. In humans, TCRbeta sequencing was performed on scalp tissue and on sorted CD4+ and CD8+ peripheral blood T cells from healthy controls and from patients with patchy or totalis/universalis alopecia areata. Biopsies were taken from tofacitinib-treated patients at baseline and again at 4 and 24 weeks into treatment, and several of those patients also had a later scalp biopsy. Scalp clonality was compared across normal scalp (n=4), patchy alopecia areata scalp (n=8), and alopecia totalis/universalis scalp (n=8). RNA was obtained with the PAXgene miRNA kit for fixed scalp, the miRNeasy kit for PBMCs, and the RNeasy kit for mouse skin. TCRbeta CDR3 regions were amplified by immunoSEQ multiplex PCR with 35 Vbeta forward and 13 Jbeta reverse primers.

What the research found in general, with its limitations: Compared with normal scalp, lesional scalp, particularly in alopecia totalis/universalis, had higher clonality and more expanded CD8+ clones, which suggests antigenic drive. Compared with mice, TCR sequences shared between patients were less clear, possibly partly because of HLA diversity across the patient population. Many expanded lesional clones were found to persist in scalp and blood during tofacitinib treatment, and relapse after treatment cessation may be partly explained by this persistence. Because the treated cohort was small and had just a single nonresponder, larger studies are needed to establish links between baseline CD8+ expansion and response. Scalp clonality and the number of expanded CD8+ clones among the top 100 scalp clones were significantly decreased by tofacitinib. Resident alphabeta T cells in normal human skin are also sequenced, complicating scalp TCR repertoire analysis, unlike mouse skin dominated by gammadelta T cells.

CDR1 and CDR2 are read off the germline V gene as SGHTA and FQGNSA. V ends up 3 bases short and J 4 bases short, with an unmatched junction base count of 6. Reading from cysteine to phenylalanine, the CDR3 counts 14 amino acids. Only the CDR3 region is kept as DNA, spanning 42 bases read in frame from base 1. Library method: the immunoSEQ multiplex PCR assay. RNA was extracted from all samples and reverse transcribed into cDNA, which served as template for TCR sequencing. SuperScript III was used to make first-strand cDNA, primed with a 2:1 mix of oligo-dT and random hexamers. Amplification bias was assessed with a synthetic immune receptor repertoire, and residual bias was removed computationally. As for the original processing: Raw reads were preprocessed to remove errors, and CDR3 was defined according to IMGT conventions as the region from the conserved cysteine to phenylalanine. Clonality was computed by normalizing Shannon entropy by log2 of the number of productive unique TCRs and subtracting the result from 1. Whether each scalp clone was CD4 or CD8 was inferred by checking scalp TCRbeta sequences against the CD4 and CD8 repertoires from sorted blood. TCRdb's version of the immuneACCESS table is confined to in-frame rearrangements and falls short of the full clone set. An unresolved V gene accounts for under half of the shortfall where checked; the remainder is of unknown origin. The DNA gave D and trimming, while V, J and clone size come from that table. The sample table records roughly 210,000 clones; less than 45% of these occur just once. Of the sample, approximately 2.4% is held by the ten largest clones.

This clone showed up just a few times. Its antigen remains unidentified. Base qualities were left out, and no much larger clone turns up one base away. Explained via the paper, the treatment or condition label denotes: oral pan-JAK inhibitor, 5-10 mg twice daily. From alopecia areata patients, peripheral blood was collected along with lesional scalp punch biopsies. After PBMCs were isolated by density centrifugation and stained for CD3, CD4 and CD8, a FACSAria was used to sort CD4+ and CD8+ T cells. The receptor chain draws on TRBV7-2 and TRBJ2-7; 7 bases in the junction line up with TRBD2. This specimen consisted of CD4+ T cells sorted from blood, obtained at approximately week 36, from a patient treated with tofacitinib. The receptor comes from a human donor with alopecia areata. The CDR3 in this case is CASSFRGRDYEQYF. The bases read TGTGCCAGCAGCTTTCGCGGGAGAGATTACGAGCAGTACTTC. The CDR3 plus the reference TRBV7-2 and TRBJ2-7 genes for the other parts give the full variable domain: GAGVSQSPSNKVTEKGKDVELRCDPISGHTALYWYRQSLGQGLEFLIYFQGNSAPDKSGLPSDRFSAERTGGSVSTLTIQRTQQEDSAVYLCASSFRGRDYEQYFGPGTRLTVT.